The present T cell receptor beta chain was sequenced within a study of blood T cells in healthy people across ages. Study-level results: Fewer expanded clones and more diversity marked long-lived versus aged donors. TCR beta diversity was tightly associated with the proportion of naive T cells. Unsorted PBMCs blocked a conclusive comparison of naive and antigen-experienced cells.

Isolation recovered at least 6 million PBMCs from every sample. The second PCR ran about 6 to 11 cycles with a sample-barcoded 5' primer and J-beta primers. TCRdb reprocessed the 5' RACE reads with MiXCR, giving one entry per CDR3 protein. Of 1.4 million to 1.5 million distinct CDR3 sequences listed, around two fifths are singletons. About this clonotype: The antigen is unknown.

With 5 bases removed from V and 6 bases from J, the gap between germline ends came to 19 bases. Per the germline V gene, CDR1 is DFQATT and CDR2 is SNEGSKA (reference sequence). The CDR3 extends over 14 amino acids. The chain employs TRBV20-1 and TRBJ1-2, with D unresolved. The sequenced sample consisted of blood. The clonotype originates from a woman between 18 and 30 years old in good health. CDR3 DNA: TGCAGTGCTCGATCAAGGGTAGGGCTCGATGGCTACACCTTC. It translates to CSARSRVGLDGYTF.